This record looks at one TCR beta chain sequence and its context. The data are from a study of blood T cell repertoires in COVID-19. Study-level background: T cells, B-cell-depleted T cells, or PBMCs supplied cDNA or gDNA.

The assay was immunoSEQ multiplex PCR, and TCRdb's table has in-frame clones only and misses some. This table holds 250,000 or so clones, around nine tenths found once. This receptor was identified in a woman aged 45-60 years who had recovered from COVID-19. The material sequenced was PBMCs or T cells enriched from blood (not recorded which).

The DNA for the CDR3 is TGTGCCAGCAGCTTCGAGCGGGAGGCCGGCTACGAGCAGTACTTC. Protein: CASSFEREAGYEQYF. The genes are TRBV11-2 and TRBJ2-7; 9 bases fit TRBD2. CDR1 and CDR2 (germline): SGHAT, FQNNGV. This CDR3 spans 15 amino acids. Germline trimming cut 3 bases from V and 3 bases from J; bases unmatched to any gene: 6.